These T cell receptor beta chains were read from a single sample in a study of blood T cell repertoires in COVID-19. The protocol was immunoSEQ multiplex PCR, while the TCRdb copy is restricted to in-frame clones and leaves out a portion. The sample consists of 150,000 to 200,000 clones, 89% of them appearing once. The sequenced material came from PBMCs or T cells enriched from blood (not recorded which). The receptors shown here come from a woman in her late teens or twenties who had recovered from COVID-19. Both conserved end residues are trimmed from each CDR3. The order of the fields is clone size, V gene, CDR3 protein. The size entry is marked missing in some rows and otherwise reads once, few, many or a size class.

size: .; V: TRBV19; CDR3: ASSIRGSSYNEQF
size: .; V: TRBV6-2/TRBV6-3; CDR3: ASSYAGPTDTQY
size: few; V: TRBV5-1; CDR3: ASRNRDSSYNSPLH
size: .; V: TRBV5-1; CDR3: ASSWTGTGAGETQY
size: .; V: TRBV11-2; CDR3: ASSPSGLAGNEQF
size: .; V: TRBV6-2/TRBV6-3; CDR3: ASSLSPTSDNRDEQF
size: .; V: TRBV6-5; CDR3: ASSPRGSSYEQY
size: .; V: TRBV3-1/TRBV3-2; CDR3: ASSQDSLGRNGYT
size: .; V: TRBV6-5; CDR3: ASSYSGRGNEKLF
size: .; V: TRBV29-1; CDR3: SVVGTDYGYT
size: once; V: TRBV28; CDR3: ASSLTGGYPTSPWEQY
size: .; V: TRBV5-4; CDR3: ASSRDSRQHTEAF
size: .; V: TRBV11-2; CDR3: ASSDLAGDNEQF
size: .; V: TRBV6-6; CDR3: ASSYGRDGGNEQF
size: .; V: TRBV7-8; CDR3: ASSLVLAGRFSEQY
size: .; V: TRBV6-5; CDR3: ASSQQGEEGYT
size: .; V: TRBV5-4; CDR3: ASSARTGMNTEAF
size: .; V: TRBV7-9; CDR3: ASSPTEGRATDTQY
size: .; V: TRBV16; CDR3: ASSQWDLRRGAYNEQF
size: .; V: TRBV28; CDR3: ASSEGDHEQY
size: once; V: TRBV28; CDR3: ASSLWASTQETQY
size: .; V: TRBV9; CDR3: ASSVGRSGNTIY
size: .; V: TRBV2; CDR3: ASSVEGRLGTDTQY
size: .; V: TRBV23-1; CDR3: ASSQQGVTYEQY
size: .; V: TRBV12-3/TRBV12-4; CDR3: ASSLAGVGYT
size: .; V: TRBV7-9; CDR3: ASSLYPNAADTQY
size: .; V: TRBV5-6; CDR3: ASSPLGPNYGYT
size: .; V: TRBV6-5; CDR3: ASSLTGGLNEQY
size: .; V: TRBV18; CDR3: ASSPQTGGPTGYT
size: .; V: TRBV5-1; CDR3: ASSSTGGGGQPQH
size: .; V: TRBV24-1; CDR3: ATAETGIEYNEQF
size: once; V: TRBV7-9; CDR3: ASRNPGQGWGYT
size: .; V: TRBV28; CDR3: ASSLLQGQGYT
size: .; V: TRBV7-3; CDR3: ASSLGGVGMNTEAF
size: .; V: TRBV27; CDR3: ASRTQGALDGYT
size: .; V: TRBV29-1; CDR3: SVQQGGGYT
size: .; V: TRBV7-8; CDR3: ASSFRSENTIY
size: .; V: TRBV2; CDR3: ATTDWKVPYNEQF
size: .; V: TRBV5-6; CDR3: ASSSTLGTSETGANVLT
size: .; V: TRBV5-6; CDR3: ASSLEESSYEQY
size: once; V: TRBV6-2/TRBV6-3; CDR3: ASSWGGSYEQY
size: .; V: TRBV9; CDR3: ASSAGTSGRAQEQY
size: .; V: TRBV2; CDR3: ASSGDSQNIQY
size: .; V: TRBV6-5; CDR3: ASSYSGENQPQH
size: many; V: TRBV19; CDR3: AVLGSYNEQF
size: .; V: TRBV7-2; CDR3: ASSLGGGNQPQH
size: .; V: TRBV4-1; CDR3: ASSLTGTSGNTDTQY
size: .; V: TRBV19; CDR3: ASSPPGEVDEQY
size: .; V: TRBV5-4; CDR3: ASSARQSINYGYT
size: .; V: TRBV2; CDR3: ASRGQGGDTQY
size: .; V: TRBV2; CDR3: ASSEATGSYEQY
size: .; V: TRBV4-2; CDR3: ASSQTDRDNYGYT
size: .; V: TRBV10-3; CDR3: AISLAGDTQY
size: .; V: TRBV19; CDR3: ASSRENQPQH
size: .; V: TRBV28; CDR3: ASSLFFLAGGRANEQF
size: .; V: TRBV1; CDR3: TSSQRTSGRAPEQF
size: .; V: TRBV7-6; CDR3: ASSPIGGGSNQPQH